The sequence of this T cell receptor beta chain was determined in a study of OX40 agonist ivuxolimab in advanced cancers. A note on the overall study: The costimulatory receptor OX40 (CD134) was targeted by ivuxolimab, a fully human IgG2 agonistic monoclonal antibody. In the dose-escalation cohort, 65% to 85% of patients were male, and the mean age was 60 years with a range of 23 to 79. The paper describes the monotherapy dose-escalation part (N of about 47 patients) of the phase I trial of ivuxolimab. Of the roughly 51 patients in dose escalation, 19 had hepatocellular carcinoma, around 15 had melanoma, 9 had renal cell carcinoma and 9 had head and neck cancer. The purpose of peripheral TCRbeta sequencing was to test whether ivuxolimab changed TCR sequence diversity and led to clonal T-cell expansion. Three dose-escalation patients achieved partial responses, one with hepatocellular carcinoma and two with cutaneous melanoma. Intravenous ivuxolimab was administered to patients every 2 weeks at six dose levels: 0.01, 0.1, 0.3, 1.5, 3 and 10 mg/kg. Prior anti-PD-1, anti-PD-L1 or anti-CTLA-4 therapy was permitted, and checkpoint inhibitors had been received by about 36% of dose-escalation patients.

What the work shows at the level of the full study, not this receptor alone: At doses of 0.1 to 3.0 mg/kg, clonal expansion of both CD4+ and CD8+ T cells in blood was seen between baseline and week 6. The antigen specificity of the clonally expanded peripheral T cells was not determined. In partial responders in the 0.1-3.0 mg/kg groups, normalized peripheral clonal expansion was found to be among the lowest, especially among CD8+ T cells. Low levels of normalized T-cell clonal expansion were also seen in some patients who did not respond. On average, CD8+ T cells showed more expanded clones than CD4+ T cells after ivuxolimab.

For this clone: Its antigen specificity is not known. It has no much larger one-base neighbor in the sample; base qualities were not kept.

The trial excluded patients who had a history of autoimmune disease or were on systemic immunosuppression. In every dose cohort, peripheral blood was drawn for TCR sequencing at baseline, cycle 4 day 1, and cycle 7 day 1. The samples were drawn from a first-in-human, open-label, multicenter phase I dose-escalation trial of ivuxolimab. Adults with locally advanced or metastatic melanoma, renal cell, hepatocellular, or head and neck squamous cell carcinoma were enrolled in the trial. Before TCR sequencing, CD4+ T cells and CD8+ T cells were sorted from peripheral blood as separate populations. CDR1 and CDR2 (MNHEY, SVGAGI) derive from the germline V gene. The germline ends are 16 bases apart after V is trimmed by 0 bases and J by 4 bases. The CDR3 spans 16 residues, from the cysteine through the phenylalanine. The read is trimmed to its CDR3 DNA, 48 bases read in frame from base 1. To sequence the TCRbeta CDR3 region, genomic DNA was isolated from the sorted cells. The immunoSEQ Assay was used for sequencing of TCRbeta CDR3 regions. TCRdb stores this immuneACCESS table with in-frame sequences only. Part of the clones is absent; in the studies checked, under half of the shortfall reflects unresolved V genes, and no reason is known for the rest. In all, the sample holds 80,000 to 100,000 clones, and roughly 87% of those were seen once. Of the sample, around 1.5% falls within the top ten clones.

Sequenced here: CD4+ or CD8+ T cells sorted from blood, sampled in a trial of the OX40 agonist ivuxolimab. Here the chain combines TRBV6-5 and TRBJ2-7; the D gene is perhaps TRBD1, from 5 matching bases. This TCR came from an adult with an advanced solid tumor such as melanoma, head and neck, liver or kidney cancer. The bases read TGTGCCAGCAGTTACTCAGCAGGGCGCGGTTCTTACGAGCAGTACTTC. The translation is CASSYSAGRGSYEQYF.